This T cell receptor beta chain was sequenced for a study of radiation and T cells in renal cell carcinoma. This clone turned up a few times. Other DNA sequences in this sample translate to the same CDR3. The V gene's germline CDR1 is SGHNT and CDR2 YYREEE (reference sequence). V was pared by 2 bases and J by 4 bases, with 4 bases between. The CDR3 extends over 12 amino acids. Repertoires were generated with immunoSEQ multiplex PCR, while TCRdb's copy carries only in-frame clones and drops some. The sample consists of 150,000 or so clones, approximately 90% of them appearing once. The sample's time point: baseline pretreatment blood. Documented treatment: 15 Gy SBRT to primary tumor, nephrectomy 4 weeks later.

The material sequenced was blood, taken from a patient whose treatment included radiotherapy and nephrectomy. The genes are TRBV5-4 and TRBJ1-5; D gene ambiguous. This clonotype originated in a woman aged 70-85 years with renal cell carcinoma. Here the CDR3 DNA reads TGTGCCAGCAGCTTCCCTAATCAGCCCCAGCATTTT. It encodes CASSFPNQPQHF.